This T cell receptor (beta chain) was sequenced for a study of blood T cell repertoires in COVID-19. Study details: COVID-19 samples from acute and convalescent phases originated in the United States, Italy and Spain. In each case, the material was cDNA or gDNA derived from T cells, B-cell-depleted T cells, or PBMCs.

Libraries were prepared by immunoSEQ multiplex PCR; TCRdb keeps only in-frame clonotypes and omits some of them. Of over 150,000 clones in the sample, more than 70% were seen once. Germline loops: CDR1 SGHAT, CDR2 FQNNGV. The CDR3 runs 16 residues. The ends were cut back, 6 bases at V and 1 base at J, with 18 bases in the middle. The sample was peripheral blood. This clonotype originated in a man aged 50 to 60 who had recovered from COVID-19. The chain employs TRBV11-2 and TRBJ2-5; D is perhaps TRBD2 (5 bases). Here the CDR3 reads CASSSPRSSGQETQYF. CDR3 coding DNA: TGTGCCAGCAGTTCCCCTCGGTCGAGCGGCCAAGAGACCCAGTACTTC.